This section outlines one TCR beta chain sequence together with its context. Its specificity is not known. Produced via immunoSEQ multiplex PCR; TCRdb's table is partial and in-frame only. The table lists some 110,000 clones, roughly 88% of them singletons, with approximately 4.9% in the top ten. The donors were members of the validation cohort, which comprised approximately 120 subjects and was separate from the first cohort of around 700 subjects. This record belongs to a study of cytomegalovirus exposure and HLA in healthy donors. The study's findings and limits: Cytomegalovirus association was listed for around 170 TCR beta chains.

V shed 6 bases and J 4 bases; nucleotides not matched to a gene: 6. Germline V gene lookup returns CDR1 MNHNS and CDR2 SASEGT. CDR3 length equals 15 residues. The chain is built from TRBV6-1 and TRBJ2-1, with TRBD1 matching over 10 bases. Source material: PBMCs. The TCR sequence derives from a man between 18 and 35 years old in good health and CMV-seronegative. The CDR3 protein is CASRGDRGSYNEQFF. In DNA form, the CDR3 reads TGTGCCAGCAGGGGGGACAGGGGATCTTACAATGAGCAGTTCTTC.